This entry lists 19 T cell receptor beta chains sequenced from one sample in a study of shared clonotypes between healthy human individuals. TCRdb's copy holds only in-frame clones and misses some; the assay was immunoSEQ multiplex PCR. The sample shows a few million clones, around 94% of them seen only once. Material: naive CD4+ T cells sorted from blood. Subset denoted: CD45RA+ positively selected. The receptor set was obtained from a man aged 18 to 30 in good health.

The rearrangement links TRBV4-3 to TRBJ2-4; either TRBD1 or TRBD2 may supply D (5 bases each). From germline, CDR1 is LGHNA and CDR2 YSLEER. Trimming stripped 0 bases from V and 0 bases from J, with 18 bases between. The CDR3 is made up of 19 amino acids. CDR3 loop: CASSQDIGADLIAKNIQYF. The DNA of the CDR3 is TGCGCCAGCAGCCAAGATATCGGGGCGGACCTCATAGCCAAAAACATTCAGTACTTC.

The CDR3 DNA reads as TGCGCCAGCAGCCAAGATCTACCCTACGAGCAGTACTTC. It translates to CASSQDLPYEQYF. This chain joins TRBV4-1 and TRBJ2-7; unclear D gene. Trimming shortened V by 0 bases and J by 2 bases, and 5 bases separated the two germline ends. CDR1 is MGHRA and CDR2 is YSYEKL in the germline V gene. The CDR3 runs 13 residues.

V gene TRBV11-2 combines with J gene TRBJ1-3, with D possibly being TRBD1 (5 bases). The CDR3 spans 15 residues. V was cut by 4 bases and J by 0 bases, with 10 bases left in between. Germline-derived CDR1 and CDR2 are SGHAT and FQNNGV. The CDR3 DNA follows: TGTGCCAGCAGCTCGGGGCCTTTCTCTGGAAACACCATATATTTT. Translation gives CASSSGPFSGNTIYF.

V is TRBV2 and J is TRBJ2-1; no clear D. The CDR3 spans 12 residues. Trimming took 6 bases from V and 8 from J, leaving 11 bases between them. The germline V gene encodes CDR1 SNHLY and CDR2 FYNNEI. The CDR3 loop reads CASRDRVDEQFF. The DNA for the CDR3 is TGTGCCAGCAGGGACCGGGTCGATGAGCAGTTCTTC.

The chain joins TRBV6-5 to TRBJ1-3; TRBD1 is a possible D gene (6 bases). V dropped 5 bases and J dropped 3 bases, with 11 bases sitting between them. The CDR3 is 14 residues long. CDR1 is MNHEY and CDR2 is SVGAGI in the germline V gene. The CDR3 reads CASSVTGFGNTIYF. For the CDR3, the DNA is TGTGCCAGCAGTGTAACAGGGTTTGGAAACACCATATATTTT.

This chain connects TRBV7-3 to TRBJ2-5; TRBD2 is a possible D gene (6 bases). TRBJ2-7 matches the DNA end more closely, so the J call is doubtful. The V gene's germline CDR1 is SGHTA and CDR2 FQGTGA. This CDR3 is built from 13 residues. For the CDR3, the DNA is TGTGCCAGCAGCTTACTCGGAGGGCGCGAGCAGTACTTC. Its translation: CASSLLGGREQYF.

This chain uses TRBV5-1 with TRBJ1-2; the match to TRBD1 covers 7 bases. The CDR3 spans 13 residues. CDR1 and CDR2 from the germline V gene are SGHRS and YFSETQ. Trimming at V came to 3 bases and at J to 7 bases, leaving 6 bases not matched to a gene. CDR3 DNA: TGCGCCAGCAGCTCCCAGGGGGGGGCTGGCTACACCTTC. This sequence encodes CASSSQGGAGYTF. Full variable domain (rest looked up from reference TRBV5-1 and TRBJ1-2): KAGVTQTPRYLIKTRGQQVTLSCSPISGHRSVSWYQQTPGQGLQFLFEYFSETQRNKGNFPGRFSGRQFSNSRSEMNVSTLELGDSALYLCASSSQGGAGYTFGSGTRLTVV.

The J gene is TRBJ2-5, the V gene TRBV25-1; D is possibly TRBD1 (6 bases). Trimming removed 2 bases at V and 11 bases at J, with 12 bases between. Germline V gene sequence: CDR1 MGHDK, CDR2 SYGVNS. This CDR3 has 12 residues. The CDR3 DNA reads as TGTGCCAGCAGTGAACAGGGGCTTCAGCAGTACTTC. Residues: CASSEQGLQQYF.

V is TRBV27 and J is TRBJ2-7; no clear D gene. CDR3 length: 14 amino acids. Trimming removed 5 bases at V and 4 bases at J, with 15 bases between. The germline gives CDR1 MNHEY, CDR2 SMNVEV (reference sequence). CDR3 region: CASSPLGKGYEQYF. The CDR3 DNA reads as TGTGCCAGCAGTCCGCTTGGGAAAGGGTACGAGCAGTACTTC.

The J gene is TRBJ2-5, the V gene TRBV5-1; 8 nucleotides align to TRBD1. The V gene's germline CDR1 is SGHRS and CDR2 YFSETQ. The V gene end was trimmed by 0 bases and the J gene end by 5 bases; junction bases not matched to a gene: 6. The CDR3 contains 15 residues. The DNA of the CDR3 is TGCGCCAGCAGCTTGGGGGGGACAGGAATGGAGACCCAGTACTTC. Translation: CASSLGGTGMETQYF.

This chain links TRBV7-9 with TRBJ2-2; D gene unclear. The CDR3 is 16 amino acids. In germline, CDR1 is SEHNR, CDR2 FQNEAQ (reference sequence). Trimming cost V 2 bases and J 0 bases, with 10 bases left between them. The CDR3 DNA follows: TGTGCCAGCAGCTTAACCCGCGTATCGAACACCGGGGAGCTGTTTTTT. As protein: CASSLTRVSNTGELFF.

The chain links TRBV15 to TRBJ1-1; tentatively, D is TRBD1 (6 bases). The V end was cut by 3 bases, the J end by 1 base, with 12 bases between. CDR1 LNHNV and CDR2 YYDKDF come from the germline V gene (reference sequence). The CDR3 runs to 15 residues. DNA for the CDR3: TGTGCCACCAGCAGGTACAGGGAGGGGAACACTGAAGCTTTCTTT. Translation: CATSRYREGNTEAFF. Based on the CDR3 plus reference TRBV15 and TRBJ1-1, the full variable domain is DAMVIQNPRYQVTQFGKPVTLSCSQTLNHNVMYWYQQKSSQAPKLLFHYYDKDFNNEADTPDNFQSRRPNTSFCFLDIRSPGLGDTAMYLCATSRYREGNTEAFFGQGTRLTVV.

This sequence joins TRBV10-1 and TRBJ2-2, with D perhaps TRBD2 (5 bases). V was shortened by 2 bases and J by 3 bases, with 19 bases between the two germline ends. Germline CDR1 is WNHNN and CDR2 is SYGVQD (reference sequence). CDR3 length: 18 amino acids. The CDR3, as DNA: TGCGCCAGCAGTGAGAACCGGGTCCTACTAGGCGACACCGGGGAGCTGTTTTTT. Translation: CASSENRVLLGDTGELFF.

This clone has a single count. This chain joins TRBV4-1 and TRBJ2-5; unclear D gene. CDR1 and CDR2 (germline): MGHRA, YSYEKL. The CDR3 is made up of 11 amino acids. V shed 5 bases and J shed 2 bases, with 3 bases lying between them. The CDR3 DNA follows: TGCGCCAGCAGCGCTCAAGAGACCCAGTACTTC. Translating it yields CASSAQETQYF.

As regards this clone: The junction departs from germline at one end; a sequencing error may be responsible. The rearrangement uses TRBV11-2 and TRBJ2-2; D is undetermined. The CDR3 spans 14 residues. Per the germline V gene, CDR1 is SGHAT and CDR2 is FQNNGV. CDR3 nucleotides: TGTGCCAGCAGCTTGGGTCGGAACAGCGGGGAGCTGTTTTTT. It specifies CASSLGRNSGELFF.

The chain recombines TRBV4-3 with TRBJ2-7; D uncertain. Trimming took off 3 bases at V and 0 bases at J, with 12 bases between the two ends. CDR1 and CDR2 (germline): LGHNA, YSLEER. CDR3 length equals 15 residues. CDR3 in amino acids: CASSQEEGNSYEQYF. The CDR3 DNA reads TGCGCCAGCAGCCAGGAAGAAGGGAACTCCTACGAGCAGTACTTC.

The rearrangement uses TRBV5-1 and TRBJ2-1, with D perhaps matching TRBD2 (5 bases). The germline V and J ends were trimmed by 7 bases and 0 bases, with 14 bases remaining between them. Germline lookup yields CDR1 SGHRS and CDR2 YFSETQ. The CDR3 sequence is 15 residues long. CDR3 region: CASVQSGSSYNEQFF. As DNA, the CDR3 is TGCGCCAGCGTCCAGAGCGGAAGCTCCTACAATGAGCAGTTCTTC.

This clone was seen just once. CDR3 in amino acids: CAISGGINTEAFF. In DNA form, the CDR3 reads TGTGCCATCAGTGGAGGGATCAACACTGAAGCTTTCTTT. V usage is TRBV10-3 and J usage is TRBJ1-1; D is unclear. The V end was cut by 4 bases, the J end by 2 bases, with 8 bases between. The CDR3 totals 13 residues. From germline, CDR1 is ENHRY and CDR2 SYGVKD.

The gene calls are TRBV2 and TRBJ2-3; 7 bases align to TRBD1. Unmatched junction bases numbered 9, after V lost 5 bases and J lost 1 base. The CDR3 totals 16 residues. The germline CDR1 and CDR2 sequences are SNHLY and FYNNEI. The CDR3 protein is CASSLSTGVRTDTQYF. The CDR3 region has the DNA TGTGCCAGCAGTTTGTCCACAGGGGTTCGCACAGATACGCAGTATTTT.